This T cell receptor (beta chain) was recorded in a study of blood T cell repertoires in COVID-19. Across the study: The cDNA or gDNA used as material had been derived from T cells, B-cell-depleted T cells, or PBMCs.

Sequenced by immunoSEQ multiplex PCR; TCRdb stores in-frame clones only, minus some. This sample has about 70,000 clones; roughly 86% occur once, and the top ten carry approximately 15%. Seattle's enrolled individuals joined amid active infection and were then monitored longitudinally. The germline CDR1 and CDR2 sequences are SGDLS and YYNGEE. Trimming removed 2 bases at V and 5 bases at J, with 10 bases between. This CDR3 contains 13 residues. This clonotype was obtained from a man between 35 and 55 years old with COVID-19, enrolled during active disease. This chain uses TRBV9 with TRBJ2-5; D might be TRBD1 (5 bases). Source material: peripheral blood. The CDR3 loop is CASSVNNRETQYF. CDR3 DNA sequence: TGTGCCAGCAGCGTTAATAACAGGGAGACCCAGTACTTC.